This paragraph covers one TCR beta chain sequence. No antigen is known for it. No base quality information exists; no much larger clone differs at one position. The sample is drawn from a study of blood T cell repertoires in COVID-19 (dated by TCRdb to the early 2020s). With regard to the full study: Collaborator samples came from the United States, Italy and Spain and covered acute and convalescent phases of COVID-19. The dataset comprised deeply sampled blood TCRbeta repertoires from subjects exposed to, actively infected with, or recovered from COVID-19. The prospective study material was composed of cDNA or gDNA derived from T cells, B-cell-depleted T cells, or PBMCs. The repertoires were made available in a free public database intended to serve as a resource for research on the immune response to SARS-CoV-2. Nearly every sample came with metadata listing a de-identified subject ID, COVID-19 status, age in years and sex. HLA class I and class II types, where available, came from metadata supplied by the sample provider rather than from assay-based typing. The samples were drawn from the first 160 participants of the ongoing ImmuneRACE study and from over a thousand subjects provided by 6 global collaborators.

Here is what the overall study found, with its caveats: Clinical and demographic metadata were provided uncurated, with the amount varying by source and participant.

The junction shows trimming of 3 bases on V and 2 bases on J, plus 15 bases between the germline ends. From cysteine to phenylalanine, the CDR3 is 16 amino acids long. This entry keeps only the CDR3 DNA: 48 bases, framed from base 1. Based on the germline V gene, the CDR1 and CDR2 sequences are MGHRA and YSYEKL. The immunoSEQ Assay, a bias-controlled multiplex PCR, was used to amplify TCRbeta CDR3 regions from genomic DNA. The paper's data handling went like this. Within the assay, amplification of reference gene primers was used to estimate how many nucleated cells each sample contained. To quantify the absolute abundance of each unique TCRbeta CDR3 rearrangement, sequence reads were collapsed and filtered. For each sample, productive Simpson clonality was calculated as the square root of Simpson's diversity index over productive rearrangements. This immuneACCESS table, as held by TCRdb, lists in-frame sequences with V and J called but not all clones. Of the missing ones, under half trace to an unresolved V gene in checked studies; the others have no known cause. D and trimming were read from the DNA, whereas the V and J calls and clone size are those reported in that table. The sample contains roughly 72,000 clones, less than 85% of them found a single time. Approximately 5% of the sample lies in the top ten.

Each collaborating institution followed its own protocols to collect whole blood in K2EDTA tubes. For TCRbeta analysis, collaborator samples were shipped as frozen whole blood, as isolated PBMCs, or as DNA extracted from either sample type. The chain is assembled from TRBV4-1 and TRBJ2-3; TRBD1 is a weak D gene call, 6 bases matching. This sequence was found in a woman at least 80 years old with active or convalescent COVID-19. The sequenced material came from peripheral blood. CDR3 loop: CASSQPGQRITDTQYF. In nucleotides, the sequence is TGCGCCAGCAGCCAGCCAGGACAGAGAATCACAGATACGCAGTATTTT.